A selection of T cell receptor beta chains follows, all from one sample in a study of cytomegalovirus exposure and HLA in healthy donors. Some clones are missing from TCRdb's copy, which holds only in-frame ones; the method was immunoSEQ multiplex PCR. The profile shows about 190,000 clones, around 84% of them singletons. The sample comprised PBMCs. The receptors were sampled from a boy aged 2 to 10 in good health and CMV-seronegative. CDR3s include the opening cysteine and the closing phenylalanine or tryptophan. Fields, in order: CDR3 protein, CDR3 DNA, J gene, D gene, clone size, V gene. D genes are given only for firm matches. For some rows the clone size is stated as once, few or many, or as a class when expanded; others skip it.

CASSAQGFDTEAFF | TGTGCCAGCTCGGCACAGGGATTCGACACTGAAGCTTTCTTT | TRBJ1-1 | . | . | TRBV18
CASSQASYSGYEQYF | TGTGCCAGCAGCCAAGCATCCTACAGTGGCTACGAGCAGTACTTC | TRBJ2-7 | . | . | TRBV14
CASSSPSPGTGSPSYGYTF | TGCGCCAGCAGCTCCCCGAGTCCCGGGACAGGGTCTCCCTCCTATGGCTACACCTTC | TRBJ1-2 | TRBD1 | . | TRBV5-1
CASRVGARGSGNTIYF | TGTGCCAGCAGGGTAGGCGCCCGGGGCTCTGGAAACACCATATATTTT | TRBJ1-3 | . | . | TRBV6-9
CASSFRGGQGYTF | TGTGCCAGCAGCTTCCGAGGGGGCCAGGGCTACACCTTC | TRBJ1-2 | TRBD1 | . | TRBV7-2
CASSLTTGTHNEQFF | TGTGCCAGCAGCCTCACGACAGGGACCCACAATGAGCAGTTCTTC | TRBJ2-1 | TRBD1 | few | TRBV28
CASEESFPAYNEQFF | TGTGCCAGCGAGGAGAGCTTCCCCGCTTACAATGAGCAGTTCTTC | TRBJ2-1 | . | . | TRBV28
CASSLGASGPQETQYF | TGTGCCAGCAGTTTGGGGGCTAGCGGGCCTCAAGAGACCCAGTACTTC | TRBJ2-5 | TRBD2 | . | TRBV2
CASSLGLATGELFF | TGTGCCAGCAGCTTAGGACTAGCCACCGGGGAGCTGTTTTTT | TRBJ2-2 | TRBD2 | . | TRBV5-6
CASSPTETVSAKNIQYF | TGTGCCAGCAGCCCTACTGAGACAGTGTCTGCCAAAAACATTCAGTACTTC | TRBJ2-4 | . | . | TRBV9
CASSEGGQTQPQHF | TGCGCCAGCAGTGAGGGGGGACAGACCCAGCCCCAGCATTTT | TRBJ1-5 | TRBD1 | once | TRBV10-2
CASSLDRAGNTIYF | TGCGCCAGCAGCCTGGACAGGGCTGGAAACACCATATATTTT | TRBJ1-3 | TRBD1 | . | TRBV5-1
CASSPGAGSTYEQYF | TGCGCCAGCAGCCCCGGGGCGGGATCGACCTACGAGCAGTACTTC | TRBJ2-7 | . | . | TRBV5-1
CASSTYRVDTQYF | TGTGCCAGCAGCACCTACAGGGTAGATACGCAGTATTTT | TRBJ2-3 | . | . | TRBV7-8
CASSSGTGEETQYF | TGTGCCAGCAGCTCTGGGACAGGAGAAGAGACCCAGTACTTC | TRBJ2-5 | TRBD1 | . | TRBV7-3
CASGETGQGGMYEQFF | TGTGCCAGCGGGGAAACGGGACAGGGTGGTATGTATGAGCAGTTCTTC | TRBJ2-1 | TRBD1 | . | TRBV2
CASSVEQGDYGYTF | TGTGCCAGCAGCGTAGAGCAGGGGGACTATGGCTACACCTTC | TRBJ1-2 | TRBD1 | . | TRBV9
CASSLPGLSYEQYF | TGTGCCAGCAGCCTCCCGGGTCTCTCCTACGAGCAGTACTTC | TRBJ2-7 | . | . | TRBV14
CASSTNRGTGLETQYF | TGTGCCAGCAGCACCAACCGCGGGACAGGGTTAGAGACCCAGTACTTC | TRBJ2-5 | TRBD1 | . | TRBV28
CASSAHDRVYNEQFF | TGTGCCAGCAGCGCTCACGACAGGGTTTACAATGAGCAGTTCTTC | TRBJ2-1 | TRBD1 | . | TRBV25-1
CASSDSPSGTQETQYF | TGCGCCAGCAGTGATTCCCCTAGCGGGACCCAAGAGACCCAGTACTTC | TRBJ2-5 | TRBD2 | . | TRBV10-2
CASSWGSGELSF | TGTGCCAGCAGCTGGGGGAGCGGGGAGCTGTCTTTT | TRBJ2-2 | TRBD2 | . | TRBV5-6
CASSEVEGPLNTEAFF | TGTGCCAGCAGTGAAGTGGAGGGACCCCTGAACACTGAAGCTTTCTTT | TRBJ1-1 | . | . | TRBV6-1
CAIRKGAPGTEAFF | TGTGCCATCAGAAAAGGGGCGCCAGGGACTGAAGCTTTCTTT | TRBJ1-1 | . | . | TRBV10-3
CASSWGTAYGYTF | TGTGCCAGTAGTTGGGGGACAGCCTATGGCTACACCTTC | TRBJ1-2 | TRBD1 | . | TRBV19
CASSLITGVLGDYGYTF | TGTGCCAGCAGCTTGATTACAGGGGTTTTGGGTGACTATGGCTACACCTTC | TRBJ1-2 | TRBD1 | . | TRBV5-5
CSVKLWTRDNYGYTF | TGCAGCGTCAAACTGTGGACGAGGGATAACTATGGCTACACCTTC | TRBJ1-2 | . | . | TRBV29-1
CASTRGGQPQHF | TGTGCCAGCACCAGGGGTGGTCAGCCCCAGCATTTT | TRBJ1-5 | . | few | TRBV6-1
CASSFRDSWDEQFF | TGTGCCAGCAGCTTCCGGGACAGTTGGGATGAGCAGTTCTTC | TRBJ2-1 | TRBD1 | . | TRBV11-2
CASSSYRDRAGANVLTF | TGTGCCAGCAGCTCTTACCGGGACAGAGCTGGGGCCAACGTCCTGACTTTC | TRBJ2-6 | TRBD1 | . | TRBV9
CASSQALGSGGYF | TGCGCCAGCAGCCAAGCTCTCGGCTCCGGCGGGTACTTC | TRBJ2-7 | . | . | TRBV4-1
CASSQATGGREGYTF | TGCGCCAGCAGCCAAGCCACAGGGGGCAGGGAAGGCTACACCTTC | TRBJ1-2 | TRBD1 | few | TRBV4-1
CASRYDRGPVGELFF | TGTGCCAGCCGTTACGACAGGGGGCCGGTCGGGGAGCTGTTTTTT | TRBJ2-2 | TRBD1 | . | TRBV2
CASRLQGAVAEAFF | TGTGCCAGCAGGCTACAGGGGGCTGTCGCTGAAGCTTTCTTT | TRBJ1-1 | TRBD1 | . | TRBV2
CASSGFGTSVGETQYF | TGTGCCAGCAGTGGCTTCGGGACTAGCGTGGGGGAGACCCAGTACTTC | TRBJ2-5 | TRBD2 | . | TRBV25-1
CASSVGTGGGYEQYF | TGTGCCAGCAGCGTAGGGACAGGGGGGGGATACGAGCAGTACTTC | TRBJ2-7 | TRBD1 | . | TRBV9
CASSREESTEAFF | TGTGCCAGCAGCCGGGAGGAGAGCACTGAAGCTTTCTTT | TRBJ1-1 | . | . | TRBV11-3
CASSDSGADTEAFF | TGTGCCAGCAGTGATTCAGGGGCGGACACTGAAGCTTTCTTT | TRBJ1-1 | . | . | TRBV2
CASRRQPSSYEQYF | TGTGCCAGCAGGAGACAGCCAAGCTCCTACGAGCAGTACTTC | TRBJ2-7 | . | . | TRBV6-5
CASSIETGVGVTGELFF | TGTGCCAGTAGTATAGAGACAGGGGTTGGCGTCACCGGGGAGCTGTTTTTT | TRBJ2-2 | TRBD1 | . | TRBV19
CASSVAGGAISTDTQYF | TGTGCCAGCAGCGTAGCTGGAGGGGCGATAAGCACAGATACGCAGTATTTT | TRBJ2-3 | . | . | TRBV9
CASTSVYNEQFF | TGTGCCAGTACTAGCGTCTACAATGAGCAGTTCTTC | TRBJ2-1 | TRBD2 | . | TRBV11-2
CASSSLGDRNTGELFF | TGTGCCAGCAGTTCCCTAGGTGACAGAAACACCGGGGAGCTGTTTTTT | TRBJ2-2 | . | . | TRBV28